These T cell receptor beta chains were read from a single sample in a study of blood T cell repertoires in COVID-19. Assay used: immunoSEQ multiplex PCR; TCRdb lists only in-frame clones, some missing. The table has 99,000 or so clones, around 74% seen once. The sample was peripheral blood. These receptors all come from a woman in her sixties or seventies with acute or convalescent COVID-19. Both conserved end residues are part of each CDR3. A D gene is named only where the DNA matches it firmly. A clone size is listed for some rows: how often the clone was seen (once, few, many), or a class if it is expanded.

V,D,J,size,CDR3,DNA
TRBV25-1,TRBD1,TRBJ2-3,-,CASSEARTGTADTQYF,TGTGCCAGCAGTGAGGCCAGGACAGGGACGGCAGATACGCAGTATTTT
TRBV18,TRBD1,TRBJ2-5,-,CASSLGDRGPETQYF,TGTGCCAGCTCCCTAGGGGACAGGGGCCCGGAGACCCAGTACTTC
TRBV30,-,TRBJ1-1,-,CAWSVQATEAFF,TGTGCCTGGAGTGTACAGGCCACTGAAGCTTTCTTT
TRBV24-1,TRBD1,TRBJ1-1,-,CATSDLGSTGVNTEAFF,TGTGCCACCAGTGATTTAGGGTCGACAGGGGTGAACACTGAAGCTTTCTTT
TRBV5-8,-,TRBJ2-6,-,CASSLLGQTGANVLTF,TGTGCCAGCAGCTTGCTGGGGCAAACTGGGGCCAACGTCCTGACTTTC
TRBV19,TRBD2,TRBJ2-1,-,CASSIARGAYNEQFF,TGTGCCAGTAGTATAGCCCGGGGGGCCTACAATGAGCAGTTCTTC
TRBV5-1,TRBD1,TRBJ1-4,-,CASSRTGGLGEKLFF,TGCGCCAGCAGCCGTACAGGGGGCCTGGGTGAAAAACTGTTTTTT
TRBV19,-,TRBJ1-3,-,CASSTPTGTSGNTIYF,TGTGCCAGTAGTACCCCGACAGGCACCTCTGGAAACACCATATATTTT
TRBV10-3,TRBD1,TRBJ2-7,-,CAIRDRGTEQYF,TGTGCCATCAGGGACAGGGGGACCGAGCAGTACTTC
TRBV3-1/TRBV3-2,-,TRBJ2-6,-,CASSPSFGANVLTF,TGTGCCAGCAGCCCCTCTTTTGGGGCCAACGTCCTGACTTTC
TRBV7-2,-,TRBJ1-2,-,CASSLRTVTNYGYTF,TGTGCCAGCAGCTTAAGGACAGTGACTAACTATGGCTACACCTTC
TRBV30,-,TRBJ1-4,-,CAWSPLRGARGEKLFF,TGTGCCTGGAGTCCACTTCGTGGCGCCCGGGGTGAAAAACTGTTTTTT
TRBV28,TRBD1,TRBJ1-6,-,CASREPGGNSPLHF,TGTGCCAGCAGGGAACCAGGGGGGAATTCACCCCTCCACTTT
TRBV3-1/TRBV3-2,TRBD2,TRBJ2-5,-,CASRYYRGGQETQYF,TGTGCCAGCAGGTATTACCGGGGGGGCCAAGAGACCCAGTACTTC
TRBV18,-,TRBJ2-5,-,CASSPARSETQYF,TGTGCCAGCTCACCCGCTAGGAGCGAGACCCAGTACTTC
TRBV9,TRBD1,TRBJ1-5,-,CASSAGTGNLYNQPQHF,TGTGCCAGCAGCGCCGGGACAGGGAATCTCTACAATCAGCCCCAGCATTTT
TRBV5-1,TRBD1,TRBJ2-3,-,CASSSGTGTDTQYF,TGCGCCAGCAGCTCCGGGACAGGGACAGATACGCAGTATTTT
TRBV5-1,-,TRBJ2-5,-,CASSLELETQYF,TGCGCCAGCAGCTTGGAGCTAGAGACCCAGTACTTC
TRBV30,-,TRBJ2-2,-,CAWSVLGTGELFF,TGTGCCTGGAGTGTACTCGGCACCGGGGAGCTGTTTTTT
TRBV5-6,TRBD1,TRBJ1-1,-,CASSFRGANTEAFF,TGTGCCAGCAGCTTCAGGGGGGCGAACACTGAAGCTTTCTTT
TRBV6-2/TRBV6-3,-,TRBJ2-1,few,CASSFRMSYNEQFF,TGTGCCAGCAGCTTCCGTATGTCCTACAATGAGCAGTTCTTC
TRBV13,-,TRBJ1-2,-,CASSFDGTPYGYTF,TGTGCCAGCAGTTTTGACGGGACACCCTATGGCTACACCTTC
TRBV30,TRBD1,TRBJ2-5,-,CAWSKGAQETQYF,TGTGCCTGGAGCAAGGGGGCTCAAGAGACCCAGTACTTC
TRBV19,-,TRBJ1-1,-,CASRGGSAFF,TGTGCCTCCCGAGGGGGATCCGCTTTCTTT
TRBV5-1,-,TRBJ2-2,-,CASSLGQLDTGELFF,TGCGCCAGCAGCTTGGGACAGCTCGACACCGGGGAGCTGTTTTTT
TRBV13,-,TRBJ2-3,-,CASTKVGGGATDTQYF,TGTGCCAGCACCAAAGTCGGAGGGGGGGCGACAGATACGCAGTATTTT
TRBV29-1,-,TRBJ2-1,-,CSVLTGSYNEQFF,TGCAGCGTCCTGACAGGCTCCTACAATGAGCAGTTCTTC
TRBV12-5,-,TRBJ2-3,once,CASGLVVTGGDRGTQYF,TGTGCTAGTGGCCTTGTGGTAACAGGGGGGGATAGGGGTACGCAGTATTTT
TRBV30,-,TRBJ1-4,-,CAWSVGTSTNEKLFF,TGTGCCTGGAGTGTAGGGACATCGACTAATGAAAAACTGTTTTTT
TRBV30,-,TRBJ1-4,-,CAWSGEGGTNEKLFF,TGTGCCTGGAGTGGGGAGGGTGGAACTAATGAAAAACTGTTTTTT
TRBV12-3/TRBV12-4,-,TRBJ1-1,-,CASSFPRAEAFF,TGTGCCAGCAGTTTCCCTCGGGCTGAAGCTTTCTTT
TRBV28,TRBD1,TRBJ1-1,once,CASSPGQVNTEAFF,TGTGCCAGCAGTCCCGGACAGGTTAACACTGAAGCTTTCTTT
TRBV6-4,TRBD1,TRBJ1-6,-,CASSEYVGQGGNSPLHF,TGTGCCAGCAGTGAATATGTGGGACAGGGCGGCAATTCACCCCTCCACTTT
TRBV30,-,TRBJ1-2,-,CAHGHLYGYTF,TGTGCCCACGGACACCTCTATGGCTACACCTTC
TRBV5-1,-,TRBJ1-1,-,CASSPGTTNTEAFF,TGCGCCAGCAGCCCCGGGACAACGAACACTGAAGCTTTCTTT
TRBV2,TRBD2,TRBJ2-3,once,CASSAGGGGYTQYF,TGTGCCAGCAGTGCGGGGGGGGGCGGATATACGCAGTATTTT
TRBV19,TRBD2,TRBJ2-2,-,CASSASGGAGTGELFF,TGTGCCAGTAGTGCCAGCGGGGGGGCGGGCACCGGGGAGCTGTTTTTT
TRBV14,-,TRBJ2-1,-,CASSPLTGLSYNEQFF,TGTGCCAGCAGCCCCCTGACTGGCCTTTCCTACAATGAGCAGTTCTTC
TRBV19,-,TRBJ2-5,-,CASSSQETQYF,TGTGCCAGTAGTTCACAGGAGACCCAGTACTTC
TRBV18,TRBD1,TRBJ1-2,-,CASSPRTGQDVYGYTF,TGTGCCAGCTCACCTCGGACAGGGCAGGACGTCTATGGCTACACCTTC
TRBV18,TRBD2,TRBJ2-3,few,CASSDGGETSTDTQYF,TGTGCCAGCTCCGATGGGGGGGAAACTAGCACAGATACGCAGTATTTT
TRBV29-1,TRBD2,TRBJ2-3,few,CSVDRRGGRTDTQYF,TGCAGCGTTGATAGGCGGGGGGGCCGCACAGATACGCAGTATTTT
TRBV10-3,-,TRBJ1-1,-,CAISQKGDTEAFF,TGTGCCATCAGTCAAAAAGGGGACACTGAAGCTTTCTTT
TRBV15,TRBD2,TRBJ2-4,-,CATRGGQAKNIQYF,TGTGCCACCCGGGGGGGCCAAGCCAAAAACATTCAGTACTTC
TRBV9,-,TRBJ2-3,-,CASSVSTGEDTQYF,TGTGCCAGCAGCGTCTCGACCGGGGAAGATACGCAGTATTTT